This T cell receptor beta chain appears in the sequencing data of a study of cytomegalovirus exposure and HLA in healthy donors. Study-wide background: As an earlier analysis found, roughly 180 million T cells yielded about 120 million unique TCR beta sequences. Regarding the study as a whole: TRBV6-2, TRBV6-3 and other indistinguishable V segments were excluded.

The CDR3 contains 19 residues. J lost 2 bases, V lost 2 bases, and 11 bases had no gene match. The germline CDR1 and CDR2 sequences are SGHVS and FNYEAQ. A note on this clone: Its specificity is not known.

The PCR used 60 Vbeta and 13 Jbeta primers. TCRdb keeps only in-frame clones here, not all; method: immunoSEQ multiplex PCR. The table counts approximately 210,000 clones; approximately 0.98% lies in the top ten. Sequences were obtained from PBMCs. The sequence was obtained from a woman aged 30 to 39 in good health and CMV-seropositive. The V and J genes are TRBV7-6 and TRBJ2-1, with 11 bases fitting TRBD1. CDR3 sequence (DNA): TGTGCCAGCAGCTTATTATGGACAGGGGGCGCCCCAGCCTACAATGAGCAGTTCTTC. Amino acids: CASSLLWTGGAPAYNEQFF.